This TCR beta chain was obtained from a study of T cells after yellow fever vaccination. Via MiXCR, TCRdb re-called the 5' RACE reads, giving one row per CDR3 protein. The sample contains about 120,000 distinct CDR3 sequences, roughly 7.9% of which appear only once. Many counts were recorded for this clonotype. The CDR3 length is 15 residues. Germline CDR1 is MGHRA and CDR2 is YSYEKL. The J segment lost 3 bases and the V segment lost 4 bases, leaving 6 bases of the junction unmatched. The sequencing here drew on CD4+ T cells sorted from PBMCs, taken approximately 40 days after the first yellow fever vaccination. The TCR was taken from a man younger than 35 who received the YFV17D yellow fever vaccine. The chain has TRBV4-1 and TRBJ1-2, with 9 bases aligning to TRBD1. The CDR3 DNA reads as TGCGCCAGCAGCCGGGACAGGGTCGGCGACTATGGCTACACCTTC. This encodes CASSRDRVGDYGYTF.